One sample yielded the 10 T cell receptor beta chains listed below, sequenced in a study of follicular helper T cells after annual influenza vaccination. Documented time point: 2015-2016 season, pre-vaccination. Libraries were prepared by immunoSEQ multiplex PCR; TCRdb keeps only in-frame clonotypes and omits some of them. The profile shows some 10,000 clones, about 84% of them singletons. The sequencing used CXCR5+ CD38- circulating T follicular helper cells from blood, collected on the day of influenza vaccination. Noted subset: circulating Tfh, non-naive CD4+CXCR5+PD-1+ (ICOS+CD38+ or ICOS-CD38-). These receptors all stem from an adult who received the influenza vaccine.

The J gene is TRBJ1-5, the V gene TRBV2; perhaps TRBD1 as D (6 bases). The CDR3 contains 14 residues. Germline V gives CDR1 SNHLY, CDR2 FYNNEI. V was pared by 3 bases and J by 4 bases, with 10 bases between. The CDR3 is CASSDGQKNQPQHF. CDR3 DNA: TGTGCCAGCAGTGACGGACAGAAAAATCAGCCCCAGCATTTT.

The chain couples TRBV13 to TRBJ2-4; 7 bases are a match to TRBD1. From germline, CDR1 is PRHDT and CDR2 FYEKMQ (reference sequence). The J segment lost 9 bases and the V segment lost 5 bases, leaving 10 bases of the junction unmatched. The CDR3 totals 14 residues. CDR3 DNA sequence: TGTGCCAGCAGCCTACAGACAGGGTCCGGCATTCAGTACTTC. Its protein is CASSLQTGSGIQYF. The whole variable domain, filled in from reference TRBV13 and TRBJ2-4, reads AAGVIQSPRHLIKEKRETATLKCYPIPRHDTVYWYQQGPGQDPQFLISFYEKMQSDKGSIPDRFSAQQFSDYHSELNMSSLELGDSALYFCASSLQTGSGIQYFGAGTRLSVL.

The chain employs TRBV5-1 and TRBJ2-3; 12 nucleotides line up with TRBD2. The V gene end was trimmed by 0 bases and the J gene end by 5 bases; junction bases not matched to a gene: 7. CDR3 length equals 17 residues. From germline, CDR1 is SGHRS and CDR2 YFSETQ. CDR3 DNA sequence: TGCGCCAGCAGCTTGGCTCTAGCGGGGGGGATTAAAGATACGCAGTATTTT. The encoded protein is CASSLALAGGIKDTQYF.

The chain carries TRBV2 and TRBJ1-1, with D possibly TRBD1 on 5 matching bases. V was cut by 3 bases and J by 12 bases, with 14 bases left in between. The CDR3 totals 12 residues. From germline, CDR1 is SNHLY and CDR2 FYNNEI. CDR3 sequence reads: CASSDVRVSSFF. The CDR3, as DNA: TGTGCCAGCAGTGACGTCAGGGTTTCTTCTTTCTTT.

The rearrangement links TRBV9 to TRBJ2-6; the match to TRBD1 covers 9 bases. The CDR3 is made up of 17 amino acids. From germline, CDR1 is SGDLS and CDR2 YYNGEE. V shed 4 bases, J shed 4 bases, and the junction held 9 bases outside the gene matches. The CDR3 reads CASSFGTGTSGANVLTF. The DNA for the CDR3 is TGTGCCAGCAGCTTCGGGACAGGGACCTCCGGGGCCAACGTCCTGACTTTC.

This chain links TRBV6-6 with TRBJ1-5; D call uncertain. V was trimmed by 4 bases and J by 5 bases, leaving 12 bases between them. The germline V gene has CDR1 MNHNY and CDR2 SVGAGI (reference sequence). The CDR3 runs to 14 residues. DNA for the CDR3: TGTGCCAGCAGTTCCGGAAGGTGGGATCAGCCCCAGCATTTT. Protein: CASSSGRWDQPQHF.

The rearrangement joins TRBV6-5 to TRBJ1-5; D is perhaps TRBD1 (6 bases). This CDR3 is 12 amino acids long. Per the germline V gene, CDR1 is MNHEY and CDR2 is SVGAGI. V lost 10 bases and J 2 bases, leaving 9 bases between the germline ends. The CDR3 coding sequence is TGTGCCACCAGGGGTGGCAATCAGCCCCAGCATTTT. Protein product: CATRGGNQPQHF.

This chain uses TRBV5-1 with TRBJ2-7; 7 bases fit TRBD1. J was trimmed by 2 bases and V by 5 bases; bases with no gene match: 10. Per germline, CDR1 SGHRS and CDR2 YFSETQ. The CDR3 runs to 15 residues. CDR3: CASRRALGTAYEQYF. The CDR3 DNA follows: TGCGCCAGCAGGCGCGCCCTAGGGACAGCCTACGAGCAGTACTTC.

The genes are TRBV5-3 and TRBJ1-6; D gene unclear. TRBV5-3 is assigned to the ORF class and has an uncertain function. The CDR3 runs 12 residues. Deletions cut 8 bases from V and 14 bases from J, with 17 bases between. The CDR3 region has the DNA TGTGCCAGCAGCCGCGAATCGGGAACCCTCCACTTT. Translated: CASSRESGTLHF.

The chain is built from TRBV10-2 and TRBJ2-2; D is perhaps TRBD2 (5 bases). The CDR3 sequence is 14 residues long. The germline V gene has CDR1 WSHSY and CDR2 SAAADI. V was pared by 5 bases and J by 4 bases, with 11 bases between. The CDR3 coding sequence is TGCGCCAGCAGTACCGCGGGTGGCACCGGGGAGCTGTTTTTT. This codes for CASSTAGGTGELFF.